The clone carrying this T cell receptor beta chain was seen a few times. As yet, its antigen is unknown. Trimming at V came to 4 bases and at J to 6 bases, leaving 5 bases not matched to a gene. The germline gives CDR1 ENHRY, CDR2 SYGVKD. CDR3 size: 15 residues. This record belongs to a study of early T cells in non-severe SARS-CoV-2 infection. Study details: The sequenced material was bulk RNA from unsorted whole blood, and its chains were unpaired.

Study observations and caveats: Missing private and CD4 specificities, VDJdb matching favored anti-spike CD8 responses.

Individual cDNA molecules received unique molecular identifiers during library preparation. TCRdb re-called the 5' RACE reads through MiXCR, storing one row per CDR3 protein. The sample yields tens of thousands of distinct CDR3 sequences, 8.7% seen once. The chain carries TRBV10-3 and TRBJ2-1, with 11 bases matching TRBD2. The input for sequencing was whole blood, taken at baseline. The sequence was collected from an adult who was a healthcare worker with PCR-confirmed SARS-CoV-2 infection or an uninfected control (not recorded which). CDR3 loop: CAISALAGGPNEQFF. The CDR3 nucleotides are TGTGCCATCAGTGCGTTAGCGGGAGGGCCCAATGAGCAGTTCTTC.